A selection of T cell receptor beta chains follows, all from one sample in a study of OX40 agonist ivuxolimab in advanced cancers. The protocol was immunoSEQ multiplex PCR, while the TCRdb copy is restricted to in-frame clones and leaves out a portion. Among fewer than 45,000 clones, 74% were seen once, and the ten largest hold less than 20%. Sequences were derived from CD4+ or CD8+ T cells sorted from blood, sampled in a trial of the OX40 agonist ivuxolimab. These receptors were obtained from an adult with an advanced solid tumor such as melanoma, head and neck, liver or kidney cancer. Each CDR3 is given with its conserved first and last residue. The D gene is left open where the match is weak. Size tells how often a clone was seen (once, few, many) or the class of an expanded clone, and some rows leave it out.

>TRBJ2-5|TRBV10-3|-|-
CAISPGGNQETQYF
TGTGCCATCAGCCCGGGGGGCAACCAAGAGACCCAGTACTTC
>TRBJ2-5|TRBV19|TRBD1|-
CASSSRDRAQRTRETQYF
TGTGCCAGTAGTTCTCGGGACAGGGCTCAGCGGACGCGGGAGACCCAGTACTTC
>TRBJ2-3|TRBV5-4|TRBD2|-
CASSSTGWGTSGDYTQYF
TGTGCCAGCAGCTCGACAGGTTGGGGGACTAGCGGGGACTATACGCAGTATTTT
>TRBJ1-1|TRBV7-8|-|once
CASSFSGALTEAFF
TGTGCCAGCAGCTTCTCGGGGGCGCTCACTGAAGCTTTCTTT
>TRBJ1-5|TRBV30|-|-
CAWSAQRRNQPQHF
TGTGCCTGGAGTGCACAGCGGCGCAATCAGCCCCAGCATTTT
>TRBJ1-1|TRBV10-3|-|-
CAIKDSTNTEAFF
TGTGCCATCAAGGACAGCACGAACACTGAAGCTTTCTTT
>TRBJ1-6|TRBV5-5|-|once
CASSFVGNSPLHF
TGTGCCAGCAGCTTCGTGGGGAATTCACCCCTCCACTTT
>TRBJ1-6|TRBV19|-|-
CASSIRDNNSPLHF
TGTGCCAGTAGTATCCGGGACAATAATTCACCCCTCCACTTT
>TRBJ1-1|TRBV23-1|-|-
CASSQPRDVTEAFF
TGCGCCAGCAGTCAACCCCGGGACGTCACTGAAGCTTTCTTT
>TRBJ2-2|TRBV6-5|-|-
CASSYARPTGLGELFF
TGTGCCAGCAGTTACGCACGACCGACAGGTTTAGGGGAGCTGTTTTTT
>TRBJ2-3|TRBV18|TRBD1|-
CASSPPGQNTDTQYF
TGTGCCAGCTCACCACCGGGACAGAACACAGATACGCAGTATTTT
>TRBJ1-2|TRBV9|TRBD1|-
CASSVPGTGYGYTF
TGTGCCAGCAGCGTACCCGGGACAGGCTATGGCTACACCTTC
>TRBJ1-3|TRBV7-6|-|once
CASSPAGRHTGYTIYF
TGTGCCAGCAGCCCGGCCGGGAGGCATACTGGGTACACCATATATTTT
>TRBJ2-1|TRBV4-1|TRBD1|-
CASSQGQGSYNEQFF
TGCGCCAGCAGCCAAGGACAGGGTTCTTACAATGAGCAGTTCTTC
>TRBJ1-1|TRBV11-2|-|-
CASSLAHMNTEAFF
TGTGCCAGCAGCTTGGCCCATATGAACACTGAAGCTTTCTTT
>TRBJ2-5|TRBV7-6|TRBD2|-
CASSPPGSRGGRETQYF
TGTGCCAGCAGCCCCCCTGGCTCGCGGGGGGGCCGAGAGACCCAGTACTTC
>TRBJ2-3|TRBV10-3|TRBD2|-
CAISEGTSGRDTQYF
TGTGCCATCAGTGAGGGGACTAGCGGACGAGATACGCAGTATTTT
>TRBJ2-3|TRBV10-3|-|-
CAISESRQTDTQYF
TGTGCCATCAGTGAGTCCCGACAGACCGATACGCAGTATTTT
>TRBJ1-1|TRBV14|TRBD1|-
CASSRTGGDTEAFF
TGTGCCAGCAGCAGGACAGGGGGAGACACTGAAGCTTTCTTT
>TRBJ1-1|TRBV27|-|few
CASSLSRVSDEAFF
TGTGCCAGCAGTTTATCTAGGGTGTCGGATGAAGCTTTCTTT
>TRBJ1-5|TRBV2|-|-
CASSGQTSSNQPQHF
TGTGCCAGCAGTGGTCAGACGTCTAGCAATCAGCCCCAGCATTTT
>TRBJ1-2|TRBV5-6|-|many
CASSVRVLYGYTF
TGTGCCAGCAGCGTCCGAGTACTCTATGGCTACACCTTC
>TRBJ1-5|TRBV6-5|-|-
CASSSRNQPQHF
TGTGCCAGCAGTAGTAGGAATCAGCCCCAGCATTTT
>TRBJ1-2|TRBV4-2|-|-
CASSPGTYGYTF
TGTGCCAGCAGCCCCGGGACCTATGGCTACACCTTC
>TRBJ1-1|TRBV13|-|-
CASSLGGWEAFF
TGTGCCAGCAGTTTAGGAGGTTGGGAAGCTTTCTTT
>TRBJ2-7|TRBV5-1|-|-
CASSPQTSYEQYF
TGCGCCAGCAGCCCCCAGACAAGCTACGAGCAGTACTTC
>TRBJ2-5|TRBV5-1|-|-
CASSLAGGTRGIETQYF
TGCGCCAGCAGCTTGGCGGGCGGTACCCGGGGAATAGAGACCCAGTACTTC
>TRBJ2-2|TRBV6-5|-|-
CASRDKGGTGELFF
TGTGCCAGCAGGGACAAGGGGGGCACCGGGGAGCTGTTTTTT
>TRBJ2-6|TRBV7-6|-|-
CASSLTGSSGANVLTF
TGTGCCAGCAGCTTAACAGGCAGCTCTGGGGCCAACGTCCTGACTTTC
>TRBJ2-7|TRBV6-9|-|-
CASSYNYEQYF
TGTGCCAGCAGTTACAATTACGAGCAGTACTTC